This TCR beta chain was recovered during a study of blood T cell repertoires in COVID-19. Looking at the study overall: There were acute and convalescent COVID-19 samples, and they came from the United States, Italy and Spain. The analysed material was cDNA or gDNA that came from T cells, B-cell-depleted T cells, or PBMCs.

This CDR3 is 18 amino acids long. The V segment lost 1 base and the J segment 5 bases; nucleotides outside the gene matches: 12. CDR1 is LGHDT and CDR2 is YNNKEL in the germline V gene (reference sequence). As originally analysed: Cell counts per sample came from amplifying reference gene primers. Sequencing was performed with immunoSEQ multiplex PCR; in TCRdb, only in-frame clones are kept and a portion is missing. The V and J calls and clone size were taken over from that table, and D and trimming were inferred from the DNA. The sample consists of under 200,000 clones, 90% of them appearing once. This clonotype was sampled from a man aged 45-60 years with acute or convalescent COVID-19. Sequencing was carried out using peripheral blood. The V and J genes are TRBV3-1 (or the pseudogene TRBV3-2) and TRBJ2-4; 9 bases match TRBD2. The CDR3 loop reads CASSQAPIASGAQNIQYF. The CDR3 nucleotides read TGTGCCAGCAGCCAAGCACCAATAGCTAGCGGGGCCCAAAACATTCAGTACTTC.